This TCR beta chain derives from a study of early T cells in non-severe SARS-CoV-2 infection. As for the study in general: Sequencing used unsorted whole-blood bulk RNA, so chains lack pairing.

V lost 0 bases, J lost 0 bases, and 7 bases lay in between. The CDR3 covers 15 residues. Individual cDNA molecules were tagged with unique molecular identifiers, the study reported. Via MiXCR, TCRdb re-called the 5' RACE reads, giving one row per CDR3 protein. The table has roughly 51,000 distinct CDR3 sequences, roughly 6.5% seen once. This clonotype was detected many times. The chain has TRBV12-3 or TRBV12-4 and TRBJ2-3; D gene ambiguous. The TCR was taken from an adult who was a healthcare worker with PCR-confirmed SARS-CoV-2 infection or an uninfected control (not recorded which). Sequenced here: whole blood, sampled at baseline. CDR3 loop: CASSLAPASTDTQYF. CDR3 nucleotide sequence: TGTGCCAGCAGTTTAGCGCCGGCAAGCACAGATACGCAGTATTTT.